The 6 T cell receptor beta chains reported below all come from one sample, sequenced in a study of T-cell memory formation after mild COVID-19 (dated by TCRdb to 2020 to 2022). Libraries were prepared through 5' RACE. The instrument given in TCRdb is Illumina NovaSeq 6000. The public reads were quality trimmed at Q25 with fastp and then assembled into clones with MiXCR by TCRdb, keeping productive beta chains. Each CDR3 protein appears once, grouped with its most common genes and DNA. The sample table records around 310,000 distinct CDR3 sequences; 13% to 15% of these occur just once. The ten largest clones represent roughly 23% of the sample. The source material was PBMCs or a T cell subset sorted from them (not recorded which). These receptors were taken from a man between 18 and 29 years old who had mild COVID-19 (a few samples of this study predate the infection). The sample titles of this study are shuffled in the database, so cell type and time point are left out; the donor was told from shared clones.

A few counts support this clonotype. V and J are TRBV5-8 and TRBJ2-5; tentatively, D is TRBD1 (5 bases). The CDR3 extends over 14 amino acids. Looked up from germline, CDR1 is SGHTS and CDR2 is YDEGEE. Trimming removed 1 base from V and 2 bases from J, with 9 bases in between. The CDR3 nucleotides read TGTGCCAGCAGCTTGCGCAGGGCACAAGAGACCCAGTACTTC. Its translation is CASSLRRAQETQYF.

This clonotype was detected a few times. The V and J genes are TRBV5-1 and TRBJ1-4; TRBD1 aligns across 7 bases. The J segment lost 3 bases and the V segment lost 3 bases, leaving 8 bases of the junction unmatched. The CDR3 is made up of 16 amino acids. Per germline, CDR1 SGHRS and CDR2 YFSETQ. CDR3: CASSSVQDRPNEKLFF. As DNA, the CDR3 is TGCGCCAGCAGCTCGGTCCAGGACAGGCCTAATGAAAAACTGTTTTTT.

There are many counts of this clonotype. The chain has TRBV18 and TRBJ2-7; D uncertain. Germline V CDR1 and CDR2: KGHSH, LQKENI. Trimming removed 3 bases from V and 3 bases from J, with 9 bases in between. This CDR3 has 13 residues. As DNA, the CDR3 is TGTGCCAGCTCACCCCAGGAAAACTACGAGCAGTACTTC. Translating gives CASSPQENYEQYF.

This clonotype was observed a handful of times. CDR3 protein: CATSALAYEQYV. In DNA, the CDR3 is TGTGCCACCAGTGCTCTAGCCTACGAGCAGTACGTC. This sequence joins TRBV24-1 and TRBJ2-7; D gene uncertain. The germline CDR1 and CDR2 sequences are KGHDR and SFDVKD. Trimming took 5 bases from V and 2 from J, leaving 6 bases between them. The CDR3 sequence is 12 residues long.

This clonotype was picked up a small number of times. The chain employs TRBV5-1 and TRBJ1-1; no clear D gene. This CDR3 is 14 amino acids long. V was clipped by 1 base and J by 1 base, with 8 bases between them. Looked up from germline, CDR1 is SGHRS and CDR2 is YFSETQ. This chain's CDR3 is CASSLSAENTEAFF. DNA for the CDR3: TGCGCCAGCAGCTTGTCGGCGGAGAACACTGAAGCTTTCTTT.

This clonotype was counted only a few times. The chain couples TRBV6-1 to TRBJ1-2; D call uncertain. CDR1 and CDR2 (germline): MNHNS, SASEGT. This CDR3 region has 10 residues. V was pared by 6 bases and J by 8 bases, with 7 bases between. As DNA, the CDR3 is TGTGCCAGCAGCTCTTTGGGCTACACCTTC. It encodes CASSSLGYTF.